These T cell receptor beta chains were read from a single sample in a study of T cell changes during pregnancy in multiple sclerosis. Clones were sequenced by immunoSEQ multiplex PCR, and TCRdb holds only the in-frame ones, with some missing. Among about 85,000 clones, approximately 89% were seen once, and the ten largest hold over 2%. The material was peripheral blood, obtained in the first trimester of pregnancy. The receptors were sampled from a female donor with multiple sclerosis, enrolled in a pregnancy study. The CDR3 runs from the conserved cysteine through the conserved F or W. D genes are given only for firm matches. Size is stated for part of the rows, as once, few or many counts, or as a class when the clone is expanded.

d_call: -; cdr3_length: 14; clone_size: -; v_call: TRBV6-1; j_call: TRBJ1-4; cdr3_nt: TGTGCCAGCAGTCGACAGACCGATAATGAAAAACTGTTTTTT; cdr3_aa: CASSRQTDNEKLFF
d_call: TRBD2; cdr3_length: 17; clone_size: -; v_call: TRBV2; j_call: TRBJ2-3; cdr3_nt: TGTGCCAGCAGTCGAAGTACTCTAGCGGGGACGGTGGATACGCAGTATTTT; cdr3_aa: CASSRSTLAGTVDTQYF
d_call: TRBD1; cdr3_length: 13; clone_size: few; v_call: TRBV19; j_call: TRBJ2-1; cdr3_nt: TGTGCCAGTGGACAGGGGGACTACAATGAGCAGTTCTTC; cdr3_aa: CASGQGDYNEQFF
d_call: TRBD2; cdr3_length: 16; clone_size: -; v_call: TRBV7-2; j_call: TRBJ2-7; cdr3_nt: TGTGCCAGCAGCTTAAACCCCGGGGGGGCCGGCTACGAGCAGTACTTC; cdr3_aa: CASSLNPGGAGYEQYF
d_call: -; cdr3_length: 13; clone_size: -; v_call: TRBV7-9; j_call: TRBJ1-1; cdr3_nt: TGTGCCAGCAGCCCAGAGGGCTCCACTGAAGCTTTCTTT; cdr3_aa: CASSPEGSTEAFF
d_call: -; cdr3_length: 16; clone_size: -; v_call: TRBV5-3; j_call: TRBJ1-5; cdr3_nt: TGTGCCAGAAGCTACACCGTCCTGTATAGCAATCAGCCCCAGCATTTT; cdr3_aa: CARSYTVLYSNQPQHF
d_call: TRBD1; cdr3_length: 17; clone_size: -; v_call: TRBV7-2; j_call: TRBJ2-7; cdr3_nt: TGTGCCAGCAGCTTAGGGGGGTGGGGACAGGGGGCTTCTCAGCAGTACTTC; cdr3_aa: CASSLGGWGQGASQQYF
d_call: TRBD2; cdr3_length: 16; clone_size: -; v_call: TRBV7-2; j_call: TRBJ2-5; cdr3_nt: TGTGCCAGCAGCTTAGCGTCCGTGCGGGGGCAAGAGACCCAGTACTTC; cdr3_aa: CASSLASVRGQETQYF
d_call: TRBD2; cdr3_length: 15; clone_size: -; v_call: TRBV27; j_call: TRBJ2-1; cdr3_nt: TGTGCCAGCAGTTTCGGGCTAGCGGGGGCGAATGAGCAGTTCTTC; cdr3_aa: CASSFGLAGANEQFF
d_call: -; cdr3_length: 15; clone_size: -; v_call: TRBV9; j_call: TRBJ2-3; cdr3_nt: TGTGCCAGCAGCGTAGCGGGGATGTTGAGGGATACGCAGTATTTT; cdr3_aa: CASSVAGMLRDTQYF
d_call: TRBD1; cdr3_length: 14; clone_size: -; v_call: TRBV7-8; j_call: TRBJ1-6; cdr3_nt: TGTGCCAGCAGCCTGCGGGACAGTCTTTCACCCCTCCACTTT; cdr3_aa: CASSLRDSLSPLHF
d_call: -; cdr3_length: 15; clone_size: -; v_call: TRBV2; j_call: TRBJ2-5; cdr3_nt: TGTGCCAGCAGACCCCCTAGCTTCCATCAAGAGACCCAGTACTTC; cdr3_aa: CASRPPSFHQETQYF
d_call: -; cdr3_length: 14; clone_size: -; v_call: TRBV7-8; j_call: TRBJ2-5; cdr3_nt: TGTGCCAGCAGCTTACAGAGACTCCAAGAGACCCAGTACTTC; cdr3_aa: CASSLQRLQETQYF
d_call: -; cdr3_length: 16; clone_size: -; v_call: TRBV4-2; j_call: TRBJ2-2; cdr3_nt: TGTGCCAGCAGCCCCGCTTTAGGGGGAGCATCCGGGGAGCTGTTTTTT; cdr3_aa: CASSPALGGASGELFF
d_call: -; cdr3_length: 15; clone_size: -; v_call: TRBV4-3; j_call: TRBJ1-3; cdr3_nt: TGCGCCAGCAGCCAAGATGTGGCCTCTGGAAACACCATATATTTT; cdr3_aa: CASSQDVASGNTIYF
d_call: -; cdr3_length: 14; clone_size: -; v_call: TRBV7-8; j_call: TRBJ1-5; cdr3_nt: TGTGCCAGCAGCTTATCGGGGGGCGGTCAGCCCCAGCATTTT; cdr3_aa: CASSLSGGGQPQHF
d_call: -; cdr3_length: 13; clone_size: -; v_call: TRBV7-9; j_call: TRBJ2-1; cdr3_nt: TGTGCCAGCAGCTTAAGGGGTAGTCATGAGCAGTTCTTC; cdr3_aa: CASSLRGSHEQFF
d_call: TRBD1; cdr3_length: 15; clone_size: -; v_call: TRBV28; j_call: TRBJ2-7; cdr3_nt: TGTGCCAGCAGTTTGCTGGGGACAGCCTTATACGAGCAGTACTTC; cdr3_aa: CASSLLGTALYEQYF
d_call: -; cdr3_length: 14; clone_size: -; v_call: TRBV5-1; j_call: TRBJ1-3; cdr3_nt: TGCGCCAGCAGCTTGTCAGGATATAGAAACACCATATATTTT; cdr3_aa: CASSLSGYRNTIYF
d_call: -; cdr3_length: 16; clone_size: -; v_call: TRBV30; j_call: TRBJ1-3; cdr3_nt: TGTGCCTGGGCCCCTCCGCAGGTTGCCTCTGGAAACACCATATATTTT; cdr3_aa: CAWAPPQVASGNTIYF
d_call: -; cdr3_length: 13; clone_size: -; v_call: TRBV13; j_call: TRBJ1-4; cdr3_nt: TGTGCCAGCAGCTACAAAGGAGATGAAAAACTGTTTTTT; cdr3_aa: CASSYKGDEKLFF
d_call: -; cdr3_length: 14; clone_size: -; v_call: TRBV29-1; j_call: TRBJ2-2; cdr3_nt: TGCAGCATACGAGGCGGATGGAACACCGGGGAGCTGTTTTTT; cdr3_aa: CSIRGGWNTGELFF
d_call: -; cdr3_length: 17; clone_size: -; v_call: TRBV19; j_call: TRBJ2-4; cdr3_nt: TGTGCCAGTAGTATACCAGGGGGGCGGTGGGAGGAAAACATTCAGTACTTC; cdr3_aa: CASSIPGGRWEENIQYF
d_call: -; cdr3_length: 14; clone_size: -; v_call: TRBV28; j_call: TRBJ1-5; cdr3_nt: TGTGCCAGCAGTTTGGGGCAGAGCGATCAGCCCCAGCATTTT; cdr3_aa: CASSLGQSDQPQHF
d_call: TRBD2; cdr3_length: 16; clone_size: -; v_call: TRBV9; j_call: TRBJ2-3; cdr3_nt: TGTGCCAGCAGCGTCCTGGGACTAGGTGCCACAGATACGCAGTATTTT; cdr3_aa: CASSVLGLGATDTQYF
d_call: TRBD1; cdr3_length: 14; clone_size: -; v_call: TRBV19; j_call: TRBJ2-7; cdr3_nt: TGTGCCAGTAGCCAGCTGGGACAGGTCTACGAGCAGTACTTC; cdr3_aa: CASSQLGQVYEQYF
d_call: -; cdr3_length: 15; clone_size: -; v_call: TRBV28; j_call: TRBJ1-6; cdr3_nt: TGTGCCAGTAAAGCTTCAGGACAGCCAAATTCACCCCTCCACTTT; cdr3_aa: CASKASGQPNSPLHF
d_call: TRBD2; cdr3_length: 14; clone_size: -; v_call: TRBV19; j_call: TRBJ2-1; cdr3_nt: TGTGCCAGTAGTATCAGTGCTAGCGGGAGTGAGCAGTTCTTC; cdr3_aa: CASSISASGSEQFF
d_call: -; cdr3_length: 15; clone_size: -; v_call: TRBV6-5; j_call: TRBJ1-2; cdr3_nt: TGTGCCAGCAGTTACTCCTACAGCCCTAACTATGGCTACACCTTC; cdr3_aa: CASSYSYSPNYGYTF
d_call: TRBD1; cdr3_length: 17; clone_size: -; v_call: TRBV15; j_call: TRBJ1-4; cdr3_nt: TGTGCCACCAGCAGAGGACAGGGGGCCGCAACTAATGAAAAACTGTTTTTT; cdr3_aa: CATSRGQGAATNEKLFF
d_call: TRBD2; cdr3_length: 14; clone_size: -; v_call: TRBV29-1; j_call: TRBJ2-3; cdr3_nt: TGCAGCGTTCCGACTAGCGTGCACACAGATACGCAGTATTTT; cdr3_aa: CSVPTSVHTDTQYF
d_call: -; cdr3_length: 15; clone_size: -; v_call: TRBV18; j_call: TRBJ1-6; cdr3_nt: TGTGCCAGCTCACCACGGGAGGCCCGGGATTCACCCCTCCACTTT; cdr3_aa: CASSPREARDSPLHF
d_call: TRBD2; cdr3_length: 20; clone_size: once; v_call: TRBV28; j_call: TRBJ2-7; cdr3_nt: TGTGCCAGCAGTCCCGGGGTGCGGGGAGCACCGGGACTAGCGGGCTACGAGCAGTACTTC; cdr3_aa: CASSPGVRGAPGLAGYEQYF
d_call: TRBD1; cdr3_length: 15; clone_size: -; v_call: TRBV10-1; j_call: TRBJ2-3; cdr3_nt: TGCGCCAGCAGTGCCGGGACAGGGGGCACAGATACGCAGTATTTT; cdr3_aa: CASSAGTGGTDTQYF
d_call: TRBD2; cdr3_length: 15; clone_size: -; v_call: TRBV7-6; j_call: TRBJ2-3; cdr3_nt: TGTGCCAGCAGCAGCCAGCGGGGGGGCCGAGATACGCAGTATTTT; cdr3_aa: CASSSQRGGRDTQYF
d_call: -; cdr3_length: 14; clone_size: -; v_call: TRBV6-5; j_call: TRBJ1-1; cdr3_nt: TGTGCCAGCAGTTACGGTGGAGTGAACACTGAAGCTTTCTTT; cdr3_aa: CASSYGGVNTEAFF
d_call: TRBD1; cdr3_length: 11; clone_size: -; v_call: TRBV20-1; j_call: TRBJ2-4; cdr3_nt: TGCAGTGCTCTTAGGGGGACAGGGTGGTACTTC; cdr3_aa: CSALRGTGWYF
d_call: -; cdr3_length: 15; clone_size: once; v_call: TRBV27; j_call: TRBJ2-1; cdr3_nt: TGTGCCAGCAGAAGCCGGGACTCCACCTACAATGAGCAGTTCTTC; cdr3_aa: CASRSRDSTYNEQFF
d_call: TRBD1; cdr3_length: 15; clone_size: -; v_call: TRBV5-4; j_call: TRBJ2-5; cdr3_nt: TGTGCCAGCAGCTCCGAAACAGGGGTTGGAGAGACCCAGTACTTC; cdr3_aa: CASSSETGVGETQYF
d_call: TRBD2; cdr3_length: 14; clone_size: -; v_call: TRBV30; j_call: TRBJ2-7; cdr3_nt: TGTGCCTGGGGGAAGGGAGGGGAGAACTACGAGCAGTACTTC; cdr3_aa: CAWGKGGENYEQYF
d_call: TRBD1; cdr3_length: 17; clone_size: -; v_call: TRBV15; j_call: TRBJ2-2; cdr3_nt: TGTGCCACCAGCTTCCGACAAGGGGGCCTTGACACCGGGGAGCTGTTTTTT; cdr3_aa: CATSFRQGGLDTGELFF